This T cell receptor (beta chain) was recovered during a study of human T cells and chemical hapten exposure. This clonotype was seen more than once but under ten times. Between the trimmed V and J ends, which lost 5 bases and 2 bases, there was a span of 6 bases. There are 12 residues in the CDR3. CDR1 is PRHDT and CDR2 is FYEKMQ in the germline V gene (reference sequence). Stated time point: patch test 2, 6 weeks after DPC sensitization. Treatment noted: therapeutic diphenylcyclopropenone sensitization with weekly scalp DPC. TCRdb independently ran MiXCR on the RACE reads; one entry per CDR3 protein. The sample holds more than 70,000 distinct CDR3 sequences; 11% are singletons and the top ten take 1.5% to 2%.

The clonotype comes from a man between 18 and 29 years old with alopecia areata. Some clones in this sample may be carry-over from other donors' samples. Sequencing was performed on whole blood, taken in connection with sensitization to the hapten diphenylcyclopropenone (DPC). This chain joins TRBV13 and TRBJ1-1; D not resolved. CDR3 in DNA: TGTGCCAGCAGCCAGAAAAACACTGAAGCTTTCTTT. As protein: CASSQKNTEAFF.